This T cell receptor beta chain originates from a study of radiotherapy plus CTLA-4 blockade in lung cancer. For the study at large: Among enrolled patients, less than 20% responded and roughly 28% achieved disease control. Study outcomes and limitations: Expansion in blood of tumor-derived TCR clones was seen after radiotherapy plus ipilimumab. Among reported predictors of response, early blood T cell clone dynamics with interferon-beta performed best.

This clone came up a few times. What it binds is not known. With ipilimumab providing CTLA-4 blockade, focal radiation was administered to patients who had chemo-refractory metastatic non-small-cell lung cancer. The trim removed 2 bases at V and 6 bases at J, leaving 6 bases unmatched. The CDR3 totals 16 residues. Germline lookup yields CDR1 MGHRA and CDR2 YSYEKL. The method was immunoSEQ multiplex PCR; TCRdb's version includes in-frame clones alone and lacks a portion of them. The sample holds more than 40,000 clones, around 69% seen once. The sequencing used peripheral blood, collected from a patient treated with radiotherapy plus ipilimumab. This sequence joins TRBV4-1 and TRBJ1-4, with 10 bases identical to TRBD1. This TCR derives from a human donor with non-small cell lung cancer who had stable disease on radiotherapy plus ipilimumab. The CDR3 is CASSQNTGTGDEKLFF. CDR3 coding DNA: TGCGCCAGCAGCCAAAACACCGGGACAGGGGATGAAAAACTGTTTTTT.